The T cell receptor (beta chain) under discussion was sequenced for a study of regulatory T cells in long-lasting Graves disease. The CDR3 has 16 amino acids. With 6 bases clipped from V and 6 bases from J, the junction kept 13 bases outside the gene matches. Looked up from germline, CDR1 is MNHNS and CDR2 is SASEGT. Noted time point: persistent/refractory GD, antithyroid drugs over 5 years with positive TRAb. RNA isolated from PBMCs was used to make the TCR library. Construction of TCR beta libraries relied on iRepertoire HTBI primers and on Arm-PCR targeting CDR3 regions. Using its own MiXCR run on the multiplex PCR reads, TCRdb lists one record per CDR3 protein. The sample carries hundreds of thousands of distinct CDR3 sequences, less than 25% recorded once.

The receptor was derived from a female donor with Graves disease. Source: peripheral blood mononuclear cells (PBMCs), taken when the disease was refractory, from a patient treated with antithyroid drugs. This rearrangement joins TRBV6-1 to TRBJ2-7; TRBD2 agrees at 11 bases. CDR3: CASSPWGLAGGGEQYF. The CDR3 DNA reads as TGTGCCAGCAGCCCATGGGGGCTAGCGGGGGGCGGCGAGCAGTACTTC.